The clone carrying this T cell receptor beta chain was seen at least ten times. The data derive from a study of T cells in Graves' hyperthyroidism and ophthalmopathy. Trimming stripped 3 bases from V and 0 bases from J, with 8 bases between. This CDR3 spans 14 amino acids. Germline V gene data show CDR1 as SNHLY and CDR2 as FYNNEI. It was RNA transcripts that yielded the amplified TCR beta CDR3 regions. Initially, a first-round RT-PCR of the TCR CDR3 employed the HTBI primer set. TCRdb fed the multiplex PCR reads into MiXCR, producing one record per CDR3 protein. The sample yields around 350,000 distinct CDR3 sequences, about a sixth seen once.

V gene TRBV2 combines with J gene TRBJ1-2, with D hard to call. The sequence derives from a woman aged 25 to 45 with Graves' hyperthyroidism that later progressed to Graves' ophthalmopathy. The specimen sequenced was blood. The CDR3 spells CASSEAPANYGYTF. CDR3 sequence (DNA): TGTGCCAGCAGTGAGGCACCAGCTAACTATGGCTACACCTTC.